A selection of T cell receptor beta chains follows, all from one sample in a study of cytomegalovirus exposure and HLA in healthy donors. The protocol was immunoSEQ multiplex PCR, while the TCRdb copy is restricted to in-frame clones and leaves out a portion. The table has 150,000 to 180,000 clones, around 79% seen once. Sequencing was carried out using PBMCs. The source of these receptors is a man aged 18-30 years in good health and CMV-seronegative. The CDR3 runs from the conserved cysteine through the conserved F or W. The D gene is left open where the match is weak. Only part of the rows carry a size: once, few, many, or a class if the clone is expanded.

size: -
D: -
J: TRBJ2-3
V: TRBV5-5
DNA: TGTGCCAGCAGCTTGGAACACGCTAGCACAGATACGCAGTATTTT
CDR3: CASSLEHASTDTQYF

size: -
D: -
J: TRBJ1-2
V: TRBV5-1
DNA: TGCGCCAGCAGCTTGGCCCCCGACAGATTCGGCTATGGCTACACCTTC
CDR3: CASSLAPDRFGYGYTF

size: -
D: TRBD1
J: TRBJ2-3
V: TRBV11-2
DNA: TGTGCCAGCAGCTTATTAGCGCTGGGACAGAAGACAGATACGCAGTATTTT
CDR3: CASSLLALGQKTDTQYF

size: few
D: TRBD1
J: TRBJ1-1
V: TRBV7-3
DNA: TGTGCCAGCAGCCCCTACAGGGGGCGCAACACTGAAGCTTTCTTT
CDR3: CASSPYRGRNTEAFF

size: once
D: -
J: TRBJ1-4
V: TRBV14
DNA: TGTGCCAGCAGCCAAACGGTTGAAAAACTGTTTTTT
CDR3: CASSQTVEKLFF

size: -
D: -
J: TRBJ1-4
V: TRBV7-9
DNA: TGTGCCAGCAGCCCAAGCGGTCCGTCCGGTGAAAAACTGTTTTTT
CDR3: CASSPSGPSGEKLFF

size: -
D: TRBD1
J: TRBJ1-6
V: TRBV19
DNA: TGTGCCAGTTCTGACAGGGGTGAGTCACCCCTCCACTTT
CDR3: CASSDRGESPLHF

size: -
D: TRBD1
J: TRBJ2-5
V: TRBV6-1
DNA: TGTGCCAGCAGTGCCTACCGGGACAGTGCCAGGGAGCAGTACTTC
CDR3: CASSAYRDSAREQYF

size: -
D: TRBD1
J: TRBJ1-1
V: TRBV10-1
DNA: TGCGCCAGCAGAGGACAGGGCAGCACTGAAGCTTTCTTT
CDR3: CASRGQGSTEAFF

size: -
D: -
J: TRBJ1-1
V: TRBV6-5
DNA: TGTGCCAGCAGAGTTAAGCTCCGGGGAACTGAAGCTTTCTTT
CDR3: CASRVKLRGTEAFF

size: -
D: -
J: TRBJ1-5
V: TRBV6-1
DNA: TGTGCCAGCAGTGAAGCCTTTTTCGGGGGAAGCAATCAGCCCCAGCATTTT
CDR3: CASSEAFFGGSNQPQHF

size: -
D: -
J: TRBJ1-2
V: TRBV6-5
DNA: TGTGCCAGCAACCCGGGGGGGAACTATGGCTACACCTTC
CDR3: CASNPGGNYGYTF

size: once
D: TRBD1
J: TRBJ1-2
V: TRBV4-1
DNA: TGCGCCAGCAGCCGGGGACAGAAAAACTATGGCTACACCTTC
CDR3: CASSRGQKNYGYTF

size: -
D: -
J: TRBJ2-3
V: TRBV9
DNA: TGTGCCAGCAGCGTACGGTCTAGCACAGATACGCAGTATTTT
CDR3: CASSVRSSTDTQYF

size: -
D: -
J: TRBJ1-4
V: TRBV5-1
DNA: TGCGCCAGCAGCTTGACTTCAACTAATGAAAAACTGTTTTTT
CDR3: CASSLTSTNEKLFF

size: few
D: TRBD1
J: TRBJ1-3
V: TRBV7-2
DNA: TGTGCCAGCAGCTTAGACAGGGGGAATGGAAACACCATATATTTT
CDR3: CASSLDRGNGNTIYF

size: -
D: -
J: TRBJ2-1
V: TRBV5-4
DNA: TGTGCCAGCAGCAGAGGGGGGGGAGGGGGACTGAGCTCCTACAATGAGCAGTTCTTC
CDR3: CASSRGGGGGLSSYNEQFF

size: -
D: TRBD1
J: TRBJ1-1
V: TRBV7-6
DNA: TGTGCCAGCAGCTACGAGGACAGGGCCCCCACTGAAGCTTTCTTT
CDR3: CASSYEDRAPTEAFF